This passage covers 7 T cell receptor beta chains from one sample sequenced in a study of identical twins. TCRdb passed the 5' RACE reads through MiXCR, listing each CDR3 protein once. This table has 500,000 to 700,000 distinct CDR3 sequences, around 7.5% appearing once. A further study also used this sample, focusing on yellow fever vaccine responses in identical twins.

The material sequenced was PBMCs. The receptors originated from a young woman in good health.

The CDR3 DNA is TGCAGTGCTGAGCAGGGGGCTGGTACTGAAGCTTTCTTT. This sequence encodes CSAEQGAGTEAFF. This rearrangement joins TRBV20-1 to TRBJ1-1, with 8 bases identical to TRBD1. J gave up 5 bases and V 5 bases, and 7 bases lay outside the gene matches. The CDR3 extends over 13 amino acids. The germline V gene has CDR1 DFQATT and CDR2 SNEGSKA (reference sequence).

This clonotype was observed many times. CDR3 residues: CASSSSLGYGYTF. Written as DNA, the CDR3 is TGTGCCAGCAGCTCCAGCCTGGGGTATGGCTACACCTTC. This sequence joins TRBV7-2 and TRBJ1-2; D remains ambiguous. Trimming took 4 bases from V and 5 from J, leaving 11 bases between them. The CDR3 is 13 amino acids. Per germline, CDR1 SGHTA and CDR2 FQGNSA.

This chain uses TRBV24-1 with TRBJ1-1, with unresolved D. Deletions cut 6 bases from V and 7 bases from J, with 8 bases between. Germline V CDR1 and CDR2: KGHDR, SFDVKD. CDR3 length equals 11 residues. CDR3 in amino acids: CATSRGSEAFF. The CDR3 coding sequence is TGTGCCACCAGTCGGGGAAGTGAAGCTTTCTTT.

This clonotype was detected many times. The chain employs TRBV20-1 and TRBJ2-4; D remains ambiguous. Per the germline V gene, CDR1 is DFQATT and CDR2 is SNEGSKA (reference sequence). The CDR3 contains 17 residues. The ends were cut back, 5 bases at V and 0 bases at J, with 20 bases in the middle. CDR3 bases: TGCAGTGCTCCCGCAGGTGTGGCACCACTAGCCAAAAACATTCAGTACTTC. It codes for CSAPAGVAPLAKNIQYF.

This clonotype was counted many times. The rearrangement joins TRBV7-3 to TRBJ2-1; 12 positions agree with TRBD2. The CDR3 extends over 16 amino acids. The germline CDR1 and CDR2 sequences are SGHTA and FQGTGA. Trimming at V came to 1 base and at J to 7 bases, leaving 5 bases not matched to a gene. The CDR3 DNA reads as TGTGCCAGCAGCTTAAGGGCTAGCGGGAGGGAAAATGAGCAGTTCTTC. Amino acid sequence: CASSLRASGRENEQFF.

This clonotype was counted many times. This chain links TRBV29-1 with TRBJ1-6; D gene uncertain. The germline V and J ends were trimmed by 7 bases and 10 bases, with 17 bases remaining between them. Germline assignment: CDR1 SQVTM and CDR2 ANQGSEA. The CDR3 length is 13 residues. CDR3 residues: CSALTGEGSPLHF. CDR3 DNA sequence: TGCAGCGCCCTGACCGGGGAGGGATCACCCCTCCACTTT.

The CDR3 protein is CASSVSPGGNNNEQFF. CDR3 nucleotides: TGTGCCAGCAGCGTGTCCCCTGGCGGGAATAACAATGAGCAGTTCTTC. The J gene is TRBJ2-1, the V gene TRBV9; weak D call: TRBD2 (6 bases). Germline lookup yields CDR1 SGDLS and CDR2 YYNGEE. CDR3 length equals 16 residues. Trimming left V 2 bases short and J 5 bases short, with 17 bases between. Complete variable domain (other parts from reference TRBV9 and TRBJ2-1): DSGVTQTPKHLITATGQRVTLRCSPRSGDLSVYWYQQSLDQGLQFLIQYYNGEERAKGNILERFSAQQFPDLHSELNLSSLELGDSALYFCASSVSPGGNNNEQFFGPGTRLTVL.